Below, 24 T cell receptor beta chains from the same sample are listed, as sequenced in a study of glioma-infiltrating T cells. Using RNA template, CDR3s of TCR alpha and beta were amplified with iRepertoire arm-PCR. TCRdb processed the multiplex PCR reads anew with MiXCR; each CDR3 protein has one entry. This sample has about 380,000 distinct CDR3 sequences, with 41% found just once. What was sequenced was glioma tissue, nonneoplastic brain tissue, or PBMCs (not recorded which). The receptors originated from a human donor with low-grade glioma or glioblastoma, undergoing nonglioma brain surgery, or in good health (not recorded which).

This clonotype has only a few counts. The V call is TRBV7-2, the J call TRBJ1-3; D gene ambiguous. The V end lost 4 bases, the J end lost 2 bases, and 6 bases lay between the germline ends. The CDR3 consists of 13 residues. The germline CDR1 and CDR2 sequences are SGHTA and FQGNSA. For the CDR3, the DNA is TGTGCCAGCAGCTCGACAACTGGAAACACCATATATTTT. This codes for CASSSTTGNTIYF.

The table lists this clonotype with a few counts. The V gene is TRBV5-1, the J gene TRBJ2-1, with a weak D call TRBD1 (5 bases). Germline V gene sequence: CDR1 SGHRS, CDR2 YFSETQ. Trimming pared 7 bases from V and 2 bases from J, leaving 13 bases between. The CDR3 covers 14 residues. The DNA for the CDR3 is TGCGCCAGCGGCAATTACAGGACCTACAATGAGCAGTTCTTC. Translation: CASGNYRTYNEQFF.

This clonotype has only a few counts. The V gene is TRBV19, the J gene TRBJ2-3; no firm D call. This CDR3 region has 18 residues. The V end was cut by 3 bases, the J end by 1 base, with 20 bases between. Looked up from germline, CDR1 is LNHDA and CDR2 is SQIVND (reference sequence). This CDR3 reads CASSMNPLSTRGTDTQYF. The CDR3 DNA sequence: TGTGCCAGTAGTATGAACCCTTTATCCACTCGGGGCACAGATACGCAGTATTTT.

Comments on this clonotype: Mismatch with germline at one junction end may stem from a read error. The chain uses TRBV20-1 and TRBJ2-3; a weak D match, TRBD2 (5 bases). This CDR3 spans 15 amino acids. Germline CDR1 and CDR2: DFQATT and SNEGSKA (reference sequence). The CDR3 nucleotides are TGCAGTGCTAGAGAAGAGTTCGGGATAGTGAATACGAAGTATTTT. Protein: CSAREEFGIVNTKYF.

With respect to this clonotype: A read error may explain this, as a much larger clone is one base away. The CDR3 region has the DNA TGTGCCAGCAGCCAAGCCGGGACTACCTACAATGAGCAGTTCTTC. Translating gives CASSQAGTTYNEQFF. The rearrangement links TRBV4-2 to TRBJ2-1; 7 nucleotides match TRBD2. The CDR3 is 15 amino acids. From germline, CDR1 is LGHNA and CDR2 YNFKEQ. V was pared by 1 base and J by 2 bases, with 2 bases of the junction left unmatched.

J is TRBJ1-5 and V is TRBV28; possible D gene TRBD1, 5 bases. CDR3 length: 18 amino acids. CDR1 is MDHEN and CDR2 is SYDVKM in the germline V gene. Trimming pared 2 bases from V and 7 bases from J, leaving 24 bases between. The CDR3 protein is CASSLRDYLAGPGQPQHF. The CDR3 bases are TGTGCCAGCAGTTTACGGGACTATTTGGCAGGTCCCGGGCAGCCCCAGCATTTT.

On this clonotype: Relative to the germline gene, one junction end is altered; a read error may explain this. The V call is TRBV28, the J call TRBJ2-7; 7 bases agree with TRBD1. The CDR3 is 16 amino acids. Per the germline V gene, CDR1 is MDHEN and CDR2 is SYDVKM. CDR3 coding DNA: TGTGCCAGCGGTTTCCCCGGGACAGCGGATTCCTACGAGCAGTACTTC. As protein: CASGFPGTADSYEQYF.

In this sample, this clonotype turned up a few times. V is TRBV7-2 and J is TRBJ1-1; a possible D gene is TRBD1 (5 bases). The germline CDR1 and CDR2 sequences are SGHTA and FQGNSA. The CDR3 has 13 residues. The CDR3 nucleotides are TGTGCTTTGGCCCGGGGGATGAACACTGAAGCTTTCTTT. Amino acid sequence: CALARGMNTEAFF. The variable domain in full, completed from reference TRBV7-2 and TRBJ1-1, reads GAGVSQSPSNKVTEKGKDVELRCDPISGHTALYWYRQSLGQGLEFLIYFQGNSAPDKSGLPSDRFSAERTGGSVSTLTIQRTQQEDSAVYLCALARGMNTEAFFGQGTRLTVV.

V and J are TRBV19 and TRBJ1-5, with D possibly TRBD1 on 5 matching bases. Trimming removed 7 bases from V and 4 bases from J, with 20 bases in between. CDR1 and CDR2 from the germline V gene are LNHDA and SQIVND (reference sequence). This CDR3 has 16 amino acids. Here the CDR3 DNA reads TGTGCCAGTACAATGGTTCGTGGGGGGAGGAATCAGCCCCAGCATTTT. Its translation: CASTMVRGGRNQPQHF.

The chain carries TRBV11-3 and TRBJ2-1; TRBD2 matches at 11 bases. J lost 4 bases, V lost 6 bases, and 5 bases had no gene match. Germline V gene data show CDR1 as SGHNT and CDR2 as YENEEA. The CDR3 runs to 15 residues. CDR3 sequence (DNA): TGTGCCAGCAGGCCTACTAGCGGGGGTTACAATGAGCAGTTCTTC. This gives the protein CASRPTSGGYNEQFF.

About this clonotype itself: A much larger clone differs from this one at a single base, so this may be a read error. The rearrangement links TRBV6-9 to TRBJ2-7, with D maybe TRBD2 (6 bases). This CDR3 contains 14 residues. Germline V CDR1 and CDR2: MNHGY, SVAAGI. CDR3 loop: CAGSSLGGSYEQYF. The CDR3 DNA follows: TGTGCCGGCAGTTCCCTGGGGGGCTCCTACGAGCAGTACTTC.

This clonotype was seen a handful of times. The rearrangement joins TRBV2 to TRBJ2-3, with no clear D. V was cut by 0 bases and J by 3 bases, with 7 bases left in between. The CDR3 is 14 residues long. CDR1 and CDR2 (germline): SNHLY, FYNNEI. The CDR3 loop is CASSEALDTDTQYF. The CDR3 bases are TGTGCCAGCAGTGAAGCTTTGGATACAGATACGCAGTATTTT.

Only a few counts were recorded for this clonotype. V usage is TRBV18 and J usage is TRBJ1-2; 7 nucleotides agree with TRBD1. V trimming: 4 bases; J trimming: 4 bases; junction bases outside the gene matches: 9. The CDR3 contains 15 residues. Per the germline V gene, CDR1 is KGHSH and CDR2 is LQKENI. The CDR3: CASSLQGSPGYGYTF. CDR3 in DNA: TGTGCCAGCTCACTACAGGGGTCCCCTGGCTATGGCTACACCTTC.

This clonotype was seen at least ten times. CDR3 DNA sequence: TGTGCCAGCAGTTTGCGTTCCCTCTATGGCTACACCTTC. Its protein is CASSLRSLYGYTF. The chain links TRBV28 to TRBJ1-2, with D unresolved. The germline V gene encodes CDR1 MDHEN and CDR2 SYDVKM. This CDR3 contains 13 residues. V was clipped by 3 bases and J by 4 bases, with 9 bases between them.

This clonotype was seen a few times. The V gene is TRBV2, the J gene TRBJ2-3; D gene ambiguous. V lost 7 bases, J lost 4 bases, and 6 bases lay in between. Germline-derived CDR1 and CDR2 are SNHLY and FYNNEI. The CDR3 extends over 11 amino acids. The CDR3 DNA sequence: TGTGCCAGCACCACGGCAGATACGCAGTATTTT. Its protein is CASTTADTQYF.

The V and J genes are TRBV4-3 and TRBJ2-1, with TRBD2 identical over 11 bases. V shed 1 base and J 4 bases; nucleotides not matched to a gene: 6. The CDR3 spans 17 residues. Germline V lookup: CDR1 LGHNA, CDR2 YSLEER. The CDR3 is CASSQVGGLAGYNEQFF. The CDR3 DNA sequence: TGCGCCAGCAGCCAAGTCGGTGGACTAGCGGGTTACAATGAGCAGTTCTTC.

Details on this clonotype: One junction end does not reproduce the germline sequence, and a read error may be involved. In nucleotides, the CDR3 is TGTGCCTGCAGTTACAGGGGAGATCAGCCCCAGCATTTT. Its protein is CACSYRGDQPQHF. The genes are TRBV6-5 and TRBJ1-5; TRBD1 matches 7 bases. Germline V gene data show CDR1 as MNHEY and CDR2 as SVGAGI. This CDR3 spans 13 amino acids.

This clonotype was counted a few times. The chain has TRBV19 and TRBJ1-2; TRBD1 aligns across 9 bases. V lost 6 bases and J lost 4; bases outside the gene matches: 3. The CDR3 has 13 amino acids. Germline CDR1 and CDR2: LNHDA and SQIVND (reference sequence). The CDR3 loop is CASRPGQGYGYTF. The CDR3 region has the DNA TGTGCCAGTAGACCGGGACAGGGCTATGGCTACACCTTC. Looking up the rest from reference TRBV19 and TRBJ1-2 gives the full variable domain: DGGITQSPKYLFRKEGQNVTLSCEQNLNHDAMYWYRQDPGQGLRLIYYSQIVNDFQKGDIAEGYSVSREKKESFPLTVTSAQKNPTAFYLCASRPGQGYGYTFGSGTRLTVV.

The chain joins TRBV4-2 to TRBJ1-6, with no clear D. V lost 5 bases to trimming and J lost 7 bases, with 6 bases between them. The CDR3 sequence is 12 residues long. Germline V gene sequence: CDR1 LGHNA, CDR2 YNFKEQ. The CDR3 DNA reads TGTGCCAGCAGCTTAAGCAATTCACCCCTCCACTTT. Translation gives CASSLSNSPLHF.

As to this clonotype: A read error may be the cause here, since a much bigger clone is one base away. V usage is TRBV20-1 and J usage is TRBJ2-3; a weak D match, TRBD2 (5 bases). Germline V CDR1 and CDR2: DFQATT, SNEGSKA (reference sequence). CDR3 length equals 14 residues. CDR3 DNA: TGCAGTGCTAGAGCCACTAGGTCGGTAGATACGAAGTATTTT. Protein sequence: CSARATRSVDTKYF.

The chain combines TRBV19 with TRBJ2-7, with D hard to call. The CDR3 spans 11 residues. Deletions cut 11 bases from V and 5 bases from J, with 13 bases between. Germline assignment: CDR1 LNHDA and CDR2 SQIVND (reference sequence). CDR3 coding DNA: TGTGCCGCCAGAGTTTTCGACGAGCAGTACTTC. Residues: CAARVFDEQYF.

This clonotype was observed a few times. J is TRBJ1-1 and V is TRBV24-1, with 7 bases matching TRBD1. V trimming: 4 bases; J trimming: 1 base; junction bases outside the gene matches: 5. Germline V lookup: CDR1 KGHDR, CDR2 SFDVKD. This CDR3 comprises 15 residues. The DNA for the CDR3 is TGTGCCACCAGTGACACCGGGACAGCGAACACTGAAGCTTTCTTT. It codes for CATSDTGTANTEAFF.

The chain combines TRBV20-1 with TRBJ1-5; 10 bases line up with TRBD1. CDR1 and CDR2 (germline): DFQATT, SNEGSKA (reference sequence). V lost 8 bases, J lost 2 bases, and 18 bases stayed unmatched. CDR3 size: 18 residues. CDR3 residues: CSTRERGQGICGNQPQHF. DNA of the CDR3: TGCAGTACTCGAGAGAGGGGACAGGGGATTTGTGGCAATCAGCCCCAGCATTTT.

This clonotype was counted many times. This chain connects TRBV25-1 to TRBJ1-2, with D perhaps matching TRBD1 (5 bases). This CDR3 comprises 15 residues. From germline, CDR1 is MGHDK and CDR2 SYGVNS. The ends were cut back, 0 bases at V and 6 bases at J, with 14 bases in the middle. The CDR3 sequence: CASSEYRAGGHGYTF. The CDR3 region has the DNA TGTGCCAGCAGTGAATATCGGGCGGGGGGACATGGCTACACCTTC.